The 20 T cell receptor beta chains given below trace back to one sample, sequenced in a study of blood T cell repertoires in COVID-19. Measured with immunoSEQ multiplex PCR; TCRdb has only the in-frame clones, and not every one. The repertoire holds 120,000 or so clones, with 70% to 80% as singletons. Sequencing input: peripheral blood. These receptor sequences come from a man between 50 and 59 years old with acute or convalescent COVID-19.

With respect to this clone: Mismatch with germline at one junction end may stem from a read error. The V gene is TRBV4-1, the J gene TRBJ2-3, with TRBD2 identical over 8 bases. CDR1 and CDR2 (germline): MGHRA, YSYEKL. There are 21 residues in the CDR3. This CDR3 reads CASSQGPLGAGEDGFTDTQYF. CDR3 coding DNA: TGCGCCAGCAGTCAAGGCCCCTTGGGAGCGGGAGAGGATGGGTTCACAGATACGCAGTATTTT.

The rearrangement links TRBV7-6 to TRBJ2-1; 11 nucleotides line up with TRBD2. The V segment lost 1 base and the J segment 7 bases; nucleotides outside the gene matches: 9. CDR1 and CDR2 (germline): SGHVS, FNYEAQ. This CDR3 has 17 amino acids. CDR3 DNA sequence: TGTGCCAGCAGCTTAGTCCCTAGCGGGAGGACCGGAAATGAGCAGTTCTTC. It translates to CASSLVPSGRTGNEQFF. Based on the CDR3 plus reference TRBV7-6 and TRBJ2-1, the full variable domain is GAGVSQSPRYKVTKRGQDVALRCDPISGHVSLYWYRQALGQGPEFLTYFNYEAQQDKSGLPNDRFSAERPEGSISTLTIQRTEQRDSAMYRCASSLVPSGRTGNEQFFGPGTRLTVL.

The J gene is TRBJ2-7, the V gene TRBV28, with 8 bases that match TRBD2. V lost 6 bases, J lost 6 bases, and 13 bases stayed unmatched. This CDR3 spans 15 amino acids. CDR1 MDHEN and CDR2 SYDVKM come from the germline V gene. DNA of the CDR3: TGTGCCAGCAGCCCATGGCCGGGAGGGCCGACCGAGCAGTACTTC. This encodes CASSPWPGGPTEQYF.

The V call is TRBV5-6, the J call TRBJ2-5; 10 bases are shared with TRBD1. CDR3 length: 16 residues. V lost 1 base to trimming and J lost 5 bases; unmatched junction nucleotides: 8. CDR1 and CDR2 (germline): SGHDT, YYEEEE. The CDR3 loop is CASSLIGTGVEETQYF. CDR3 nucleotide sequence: TGTGCCAGCAGCTTGATCGGGACAGGGGTTGAGGAGACCCAGTACTTC.

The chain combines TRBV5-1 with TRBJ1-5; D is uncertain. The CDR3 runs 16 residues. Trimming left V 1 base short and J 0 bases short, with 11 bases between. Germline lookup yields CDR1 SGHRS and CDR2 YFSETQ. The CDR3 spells CASSLRPQDSNQPQHF. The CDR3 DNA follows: TGCGCCAGCAGCTTGAGGCCCCAGGATAGCAATCAGCCCCAGCATTTT.

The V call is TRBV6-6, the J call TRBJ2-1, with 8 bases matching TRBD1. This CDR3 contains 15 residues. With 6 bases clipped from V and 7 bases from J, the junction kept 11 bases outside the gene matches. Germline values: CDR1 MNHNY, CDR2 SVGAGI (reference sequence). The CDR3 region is CASSWTGRQWNEQFF. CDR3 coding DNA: TGTGCCAGCAGCTGGACAGGGAGGCAGTGGAATGAGCAGTTCTTC.

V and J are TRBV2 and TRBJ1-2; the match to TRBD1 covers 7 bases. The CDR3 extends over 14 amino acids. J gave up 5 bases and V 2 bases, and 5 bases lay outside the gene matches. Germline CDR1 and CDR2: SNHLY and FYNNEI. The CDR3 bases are TGTGCCAGCAGTGAATCCGGGACAGATTATGGCTACACCTTC. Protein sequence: CASSESGTDYGYTF.

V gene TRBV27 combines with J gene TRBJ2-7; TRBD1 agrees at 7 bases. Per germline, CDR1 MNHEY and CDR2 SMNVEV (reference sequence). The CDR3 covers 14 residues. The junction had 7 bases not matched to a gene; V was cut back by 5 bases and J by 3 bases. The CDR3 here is CASSNQGEGYEQYF. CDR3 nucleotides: TGTGCCAGCAGTAACCAGGGGGAAGGCTACGAGCAGTACTTC.

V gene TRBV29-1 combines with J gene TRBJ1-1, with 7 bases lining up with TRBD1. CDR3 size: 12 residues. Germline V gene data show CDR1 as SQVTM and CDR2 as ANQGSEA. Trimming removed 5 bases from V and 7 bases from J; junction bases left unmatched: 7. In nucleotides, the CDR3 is TGCAGCGTTACCGGGACAGCTAATGAAGCTTTCTTT. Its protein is CSVTGTANEAFF.

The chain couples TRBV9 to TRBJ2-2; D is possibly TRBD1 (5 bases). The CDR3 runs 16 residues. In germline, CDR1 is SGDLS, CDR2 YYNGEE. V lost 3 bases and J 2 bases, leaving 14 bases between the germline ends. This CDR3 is CASSAAQGYNTGELFF. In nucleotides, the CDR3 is TGTGCCAGCAGCGCGGCTCAGGGTTATAACACCGGGGAGCTGTTTTTT.

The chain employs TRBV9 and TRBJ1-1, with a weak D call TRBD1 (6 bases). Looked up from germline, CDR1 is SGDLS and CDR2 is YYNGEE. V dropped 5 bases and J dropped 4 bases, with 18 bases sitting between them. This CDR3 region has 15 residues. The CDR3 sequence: CASSTISGQGTEAFF. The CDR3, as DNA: TGTGCCAGCAGTACTATTTCGGGACAAGGCACTGAAGCTTTCTTT.

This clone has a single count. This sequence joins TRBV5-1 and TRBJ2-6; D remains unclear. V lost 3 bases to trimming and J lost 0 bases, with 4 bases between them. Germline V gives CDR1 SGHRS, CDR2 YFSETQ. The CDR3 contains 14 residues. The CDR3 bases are TGCGCCAGCAGCTCGTACTCTGGGGCCAACGTCCTGACTTTC. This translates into CASSSYSGANVLTF. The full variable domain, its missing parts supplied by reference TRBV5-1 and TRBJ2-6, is KAGVTQTPRYLIKTRGQQVTLSCSPISGHRSVSWYQQTPGQGLQFLFEYFSETQRNKGNFPGRFSGRQFSNSRSEMNVSTLELGDSALYLCASSSYSGANVLTFGAGSRLTVL.

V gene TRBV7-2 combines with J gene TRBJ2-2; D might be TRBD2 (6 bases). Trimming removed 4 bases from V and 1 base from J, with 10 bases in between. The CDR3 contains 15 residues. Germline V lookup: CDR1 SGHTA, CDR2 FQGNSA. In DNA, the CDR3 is TGTGCCAGCAGCTGGGGACTTAGGAACACCGGGGAGCTGTTTTTT. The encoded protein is CASSWGLRNTGELFF.

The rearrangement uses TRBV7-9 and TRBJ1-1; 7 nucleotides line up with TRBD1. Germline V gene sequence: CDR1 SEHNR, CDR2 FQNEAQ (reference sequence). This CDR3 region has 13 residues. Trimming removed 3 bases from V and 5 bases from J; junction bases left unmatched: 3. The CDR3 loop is CASSFQQGTEAFF. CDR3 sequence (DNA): TGTGCCAGCAGCTTTCAACAGGGGACTGAAGCTTTCTTT.

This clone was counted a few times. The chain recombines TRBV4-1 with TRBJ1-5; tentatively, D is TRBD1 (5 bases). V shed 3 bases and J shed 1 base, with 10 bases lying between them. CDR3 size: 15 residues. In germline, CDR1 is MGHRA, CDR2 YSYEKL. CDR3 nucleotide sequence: TGCGCCAGCAGCCACGGGCAGGGCAGCAATCAGCCCCAGCATTTT. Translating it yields CASSHGQGSNQPQHF.

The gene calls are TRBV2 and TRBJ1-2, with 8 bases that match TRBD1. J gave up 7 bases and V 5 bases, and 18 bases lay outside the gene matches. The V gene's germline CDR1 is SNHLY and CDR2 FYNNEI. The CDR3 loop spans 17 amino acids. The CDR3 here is CASSSRWSGQARFGYTF. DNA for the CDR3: TGTGCCAGCAGTTCCCGTTGGTCGGGACAGGCGAGATTTGGCTACACCTTC. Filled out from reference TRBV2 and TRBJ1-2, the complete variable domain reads EPEVTQTPSHQVTQMGQEVILRCVPISNHLYFYWYRQILGQKVEFLVSFYNNEISEKSEIFDDQFSVERPDGSNFTLKIRSTKLEDSAMYFCASSSRWSGQARFGYTFGSGTRLTVV.

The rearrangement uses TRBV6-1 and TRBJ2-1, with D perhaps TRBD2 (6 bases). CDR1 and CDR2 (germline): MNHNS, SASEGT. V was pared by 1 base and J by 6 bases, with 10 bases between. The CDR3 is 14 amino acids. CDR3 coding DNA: TGTGCCAGCAGTGAAGGGGACTTCGCCAATGAGCAGTTCTTC. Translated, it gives CASSEGDFANEQFF.

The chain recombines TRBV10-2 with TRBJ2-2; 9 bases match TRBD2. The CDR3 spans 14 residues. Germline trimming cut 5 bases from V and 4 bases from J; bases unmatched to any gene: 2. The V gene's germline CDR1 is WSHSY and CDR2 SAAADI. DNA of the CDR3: TGCGCCAGCAGTTTAGCGGGGGTCACCGGGGAGCTGTTTTTT. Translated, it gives CASSLAGVTGELFF.

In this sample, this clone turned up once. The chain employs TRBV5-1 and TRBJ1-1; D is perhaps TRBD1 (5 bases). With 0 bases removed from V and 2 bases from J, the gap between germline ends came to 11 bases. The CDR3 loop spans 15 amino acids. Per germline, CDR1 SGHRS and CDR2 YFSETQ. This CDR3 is CASSLVGGFNTEAFF. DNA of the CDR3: TGCGCCAGCAGCTTGGTTGGGGGGTTTAACACTGAAGCTTTCTTT.

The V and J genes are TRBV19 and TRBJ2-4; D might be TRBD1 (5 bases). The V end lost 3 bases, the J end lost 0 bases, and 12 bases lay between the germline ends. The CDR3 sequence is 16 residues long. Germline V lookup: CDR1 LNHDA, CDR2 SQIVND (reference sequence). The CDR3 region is CASSIRQILAKNIQYF. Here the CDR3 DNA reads TGTGCCAGTAGTATTAGACAGATCCTAGCCAAAAACATTCAGTACTTC.